This T cell receptor beta chain appears in the sequencing data of a study of blood T cell repertoires in COVID-19. In the original analysis: Estimation of nucleated cell counts relied on the amplification of reference gene primers. Clones were sequenced by immunoSEQ multiplex PCR, and TCRdb holds only the in-frame ones, with some missing. That table gives V, J and clone size, and the DNA gave D and trimming. This table has 150,000 to 200,000 clones, 78% appearing once. This clone turned up a few times. The sample contains more than one DNA sequence encoding this CDR3. This clonotype originated in a woman older than 75 with acute or convalescent COVID-19. Input material: peripheral blood.

The CDR3 DNA reads as TGTGCCAGCAGGGGGCTCCACTATGGCTACACCTTC. As protein: CASRGLHYGYTF. This rearrangement joins TRBV27 to TRBJ1-2; D is possibly TRBD1 (5 bases). The CDR3 runs to 12 residues. CDR1 MNHEY and CDR2 SMNVEV come from the germline V gene (reference sequence). The V gene lost 6 bases and the J gene lost 3 bases, with 8 bases spanning the gap.